One and the same sample provided the 27 T cell receptor beta chains below, sequenced in a study of blood T cell repertoires in COVID-19. Measured with immunoSEQ multiplex PCR; TCRdb has only the in-frame clones, and not every one. The table records hundreds of thousands of clones, approximately 88% of them present only once. Sequenced material: PBMCs or T cells enriched from blood (not recorded which). Receptors were obtained from a woman in her 30s who had recovered from COVID-19.

The CDR3 loop reads CASSYSIGYGYTF. CDR3 DNA sequence: TGTGCCAGCAGTTACTCGATCGGCTATGGCTACACCTTC. The chain couples TRBV6-2 or TRBV6-3 to TRBJ1-2; D ambiguous. CDR3 length: 13 residues. With 0 bases removed from V and 4 bases from J, the gap between germline ends came to 6 bases. In germline, CDR1 is MNHEY, CDR2 SVGEGT.

This chain uses TRBV10-3 with TRBJ1-1, with D uncertain. The CDR3 length is 12 residues. V was cut by 6 bases and J by 7 bases, with 12 bases left in between. The germline V gene encodes CDR1 ENHRY and CDR2 SYGVKD. This chain's CDR3 is CAIRGDGSEAFF. CDR3 nucleotides: TGTGCCATCAGGGGAGACGGCAGTGAAGCTTTCTTT.

The chain uses TRBV27 and TRBJ2-7, with 10 bases aligning to TRBD2. Germline trimming cut 6 bases from V and 2 bases from J; bases unmatched to any gene: 19. The CDR3 has 19 amino acids. Germline V gives CDR1 MNHEY, CDR2 SMNVEV (reference sequence). The CDR3 nucleotides read TGTGCCAGCAGCCCTTTTCTAGCGGGAGAATTCCAGGCCGCCTACGAGCAGTACTTC. The encoded protein is CASSPFLAGEFQAAYEQYF.

The J gene is TRBJ2-7, the V gene TRBV9, with 13 positions matching TRBD2. Germline V lookup: CDR1 SGDLS, CDR2 YYNGEE. The ends lost 4 bases at V and 7 bases at J; junction bases unmatched: 11. The CDR3 runs 16 residues. The CDR3 bases are TGTGCCAGCAGCCCAACTAGCGGGGGGGCACGAAGGGAGCAGTACTTC. Its translation: CASSPTSGGARREQYF. The whole variable domain, remainder taken from reference TRBV9 and TRBJ2-7, is DSGVTQTPKHLITATGQRVTLRCSPRSGDLSVYWYQQSLDQGLQFLIQYYNGEERAKGNILERFSAQQFPDLHSELNLSSLELGDSALYFCASSPTSGGARREQYFGPGTRLTVT.

The V call is TRBV13, the J call TRBJ1-1; D not certain. V gave up 1 base and J gave up 14 bases, with 14 bases separating them. From germline, CDR1 is PRHDT and CDR2 FYEKMQ (reference sequence). This CDR3 spans 12 amino acids. The CDR3 sequence is CASSLASARAFF. The CDR3 DNA reads as TGTGCCAGCAGCTTAGCGTCTGCGCGGGCCTTCTTT. The variable domain in full, with the rest retrieved from reference TRBV13 and TRBJ1-1, is AAGVIQSPRHLIKEKRETATLKCYPIPRHDTVYWYQQGPGQDPQFLISFYEKMQSDKGSIPDRFSAQQFSDYHSELNMSSLELGDSALYFCASSLASARAFFGQGTRLTVV.

This clone was recorded a few times. This sequence joins TRBV19 and TRBJ1-5, with D unclear. The germline CDR1 and CDR2 sequences are LNHDA and SQIVND (reference sequence). The V and J ends lost 0 bases and 5 bases respectively, with 11 bases between them. The CDR3 runs 15 residues. The CDR3 region is CASSIDRKLDQPQHF. For the CDR3, the DNA is TGTGCCAGTAGTATAGATCGAAAACTCGATCAGCCCCAGCATTTT.

The gene calls are TRBV28 and TRBJ1-5; the D gene is possibly TRBD1 (6 bases). The CDR3 length is 16 residues. Trimming pared 6 bases from V and 0 bases from J, leaving 15 bases between. From germline, CDR1 is MDHEN and CDR2 SYDVKM. CDR3: CASSVTETGSNQPQHF. The CDR3 DNA reads as TGTGCCAGCAGCGTGACGGAGACAGGTAGCAATCAGCCCCAGCATTTT.

The CDR3 loop is CASSPLPGQEGTDTQYF. DNA of the CDR3: TGTGCCAGCAGCCCTCTGCCCGGACAGGAGGGCACAGATACGCAGTATTTT. This chain joins TRBV28 and TRBJ2-3; TRBD1 matches 7 bases. The CDR3 loop spans 17 amino acids. V dropped 6 bases and J dropped 1; count of bases not matched to a gene: 13. The germline V gene has CDR1 MDHEN and CDR2 SYDVKM.

In its sample, this clone was seen once. This chain uses TRBV3-1 (or the pseudogene TRBV3-2) with TRBJ2-5; 13 bases fit TRBD2. Germline V CDR1 and CDR2: LGHDT, YNNKEL (reference sequence). The CDR3 length is 18 residues. V shed 4 bases, J shed 5 bases, and the junction held 13 bases outside the gene matches. The CDR3 DNA reads TGTGCCAGCAGCCGACGACTAGCGGGGGGCCTAATGGTGGAGACCCAGTACTTC. This encodes CASSRRLAGGLMVETQYF.

This chain connects TRBV5-4 to TRBJ2-6, with a tentative D call TRBD1 (5 bases). The CDR3 runs 15 residues. The germline gives CDR1 SGHNT, CDR2 YYREEE (reference sequence). The germline V and J ends were trimmed by 3 bases and 1 base, with 8 bases remaining between them. The CDR3 region is CASSSQGSGANVLTF. Written as DNA, the CDR3 is TGTGCCAGCAGCTCCCAGGGTTCTGGGGCCAACGTCCTGACTTTC.

The chain combines TRBV28 with TRBJ1-1, with D unresolved. Germline lookup yields CDR1 MDHEN and CDR2 SYDVKM. V lost 6 bases to trimming and J lost 0 bases, with 2 bases between them. The CDR3 extends over 11 amino acids. DNA for the CDR3: TGTGCCAGCAGCATGAACACTGAAGCTTTCTTT. Translated, it gives CASSMNTEAFF.

This chain connects TRBV5-1 to TRBJ1-1; 7 bases map to TRBD1. Trimming removed 0 bases from V and 0 bases from J; junction bases left unmatched: 2. Germline V lookup: CDR1 SGHRS, CDR2 YFSETQ. This CDR3 spans 15 amino acids. CDR3 coding DNA: TGCGCCAGCAGCTTGGAGGGACAGCTGAACACTGAAGCTTTCTTT. Protein product: CASSLEGQLNTEAFF.

The chain couples TRBV27 to TRBJ1-2; weak D call: TRBD1 (6 bases). The germline CDR1 and CDR2 sequences are MNHEY and SMNVEV (reference sequence). V was shortened by 2 bases and J by 7 bases, with 14 bases between the two germline ends. The CDR3 sequence is 14 residues long. The DNA for the CDR3 is TGTGCCAGCAGTTTACCAACGCACAGGGTTGGCTACACCTTC. Residues: CASSLPTHRVGYTF.

The chain employs TRBV2 and TRBJ1-1; 9 bases align to TRBD1. The CDR3 sequence is 13 residues long. V shed 5 bases and J 6 bases; nucleotides not matched to a gene: 4. Germline values: CDR1 SNHLY, CDR2 FYNNEI. CDR3 amino acids: CASSKQGAAEAFF. CDR3 sequence (DNA): TGTGCCAGCAGTAAACAGGGGGCGGCTGAAGCTTTCTTT.

This rearrangement joins TRBV5-1 to TRBJ2-5; 11 nucleotides line up with TRBD2. There are 18 residues in the CDR3. Germline V gene sequence: CDR1 SGHRS, CDR2 YFSETQ. V lost 4 bases to trimming and J lost 1 base; unmatched junction nucleotides: 12. This chain's CDR3 is CASSPVLAGVRIQETQYF. The CDR3 nucleotides are TGCGCCAGCAGCCCTGTACTAGCGGGGGTTCGTATCCAAGAGACCCAGTACTTC. Looking up the rest from reference TRBV5-1 and TRBJ2-5 gives the full variable domain: KAGVTQTPRYLIKTRGQQVTLSCSPISGHRSVSWYQQTPGQGLQFLFEYFSETQRNKGNFPGRFSGRQFSNSRSEMNVSTLELGDSALYLCASSPVLAGVRIQETQYFGPGTRLLVL.

This chain joins TRBV19 and TRBJ2-1; possible D gene TRBD2, 7 bases. The CDR3 totals 14 residues. Trimming removed 3 bases from V and 8 bases from J, with 14 bases in between. Germline lookup yields CDR1 LNHDA and CDR2 SQIVND (reference sequence). CDR3 coding DNA: TGTGCCAGTAGTATCGGGGGGCGGAGTGATGAGCAGTTCTTC. Protein: CASSIGGRSDEQFF. Looking up the rest from reference TRBV19 and TRBJ2-1 gives the full variable domain: DGGITQSPKYLFRKEGQNVTLSCEQNLNHDAMYWYRQDPGQGLRLIYYSQIVNDFQKGDIAEGYSVSREKKESFPLTVTSAQKNPTAFYLCASSIGGRSDEQFFGPGTRLTVL.

For the CDR3, the DNA is TGTGCCAGCAGCTTAGAGAGGACGAACACCGGGGAGCTGTTTTTT. Protein product: CASSLERTNTGELFF. The rearrangement joins TRBV11-2 to TRBJ2-2; no definite D call. The length of the CDR3 is 15 residues. V shed 0 bases and J shed 0 bases, with 5 bases lying between them. Germline V gene data show CDR1 as SGHAT and CDR2 as FQNNGV.

The chain uses TRBV14 and TRBJ1-4; maybe TRBD1 (5 bases). The V end lost 4 bases, the J end lost 0 bases, and 12 bases lay between the germline ends. Germline V gene lookup returns CDR1 SGHDN and CDR2 FVKESK. This CDR3 region has 16 residues. CDR3 nucleotides: TGTGCCAGCAGCCCAGGGCTTTCCGCAACTAATGAAAAACTGTTTTTT. Protein product: CASSPGLSATNEKLFF.

With regard to this clone: Because the CDR3's place on the DNA is in doubt, the DNA is left out and the CDR3 is given as listed by TCRdb. V is TRBV28 and J is TRBJ1-1; the table calls TRBD1, which could not be checked here. The length of the CDR3 is 16 amino acids, counting both ends. The germline CDR1 and CDR2 sequences are MDHEN and SYDVKM. The CDR3 region is CASSMFWVAQGTVSFF.

V usage is TRBV7-2 and J usage is TRBJ1-1; the D is unclear. Trimming cost V 3 bases and J 4 bases, with 3 bases left between them. CDR3 size: 11 residues. Germline assignment: CDR1 SGHTA and CDR2 FQGNSA. The CDR3 region has the DNA TGTGCCAGCAGCTTTCTCACTGAAGCTTTCTTT. Amino acids: CASSFLTEAFF.

The chain combines TRBV27 with TRBJ2-7, with 10 nucleotides matching TRBD2. J gave up 2 bases and V 5 bases, and 9 bases lay outside the gene matches. CDR3 size: 16 residues. The germline CDR1 and CDR2 sequences are MNHEY and SMNVEV (reference sequence). CDR3 in DNA: TGTGCCAGCAGTCATGTTCAAGCGGGAGGGCCCTACGAGCAGTACTTC. Translating it yields CASSHVQAGGPYEQYF.

J is TRBJ2-7 and V is TRBV27, with 9 bases lining up with TRBD2. The ends lost 3 bases at V and 3 bases at J; junction bases unmatched: 6. Germline CDR1 MNHEY, CDR2 SMNVEV (reference sequence). The CDR3 runs to 15 residues. CDR3 sequence reads: CASSLSSGGYYEQYF. In DNA form, the CDR3 reads TGTGCCAGCAGTTTGTCCAGCGGGGGGTACTACGAGCAGTACTTC.

The V and J genes are TRBV3-1 (or the pseudogene TRBV3-2) and TRBJ2-3, with 7 positions matching TRBD1. The CDR3 length is 15 residues. The ends lost 7 bases at V and 5 bases at J; junction bases unmatched: 12. The germline gives CDR1 LGHDT, CDR2 YNNKEL (reference sequence). The CDR3 is CASTLGGGWVDTQYF. For the CDR3, the DNA is TGTGCCAGCACCCTAGGGGGCGGATGGGTAGATACGCAGTATTTT.

The count of this clone is one. The chain combines TRBV4-1 with TRBJ2-5; 9 bases fit TRBD2. This CDR3 spans 15 amino acids. The V gene's germline CDR1 is MGHRA and CDR2 YSYEKL. Germline trimming cut 4 bases from V and 2 bases from J; bases unmatched to any gene: 5. As DNA, the CDR3 is TGCGCCAGCAGCCGCCGAGCGGGAGGACAAGAGACCCAGTACTTC. Its protein product is CASSRRAGGQETQYF.

This clone showed up just once. At one end the junction does not follow the germline gene, possibly because of a read error. The chain employs TRBV28 and TRBJ1-4; maybe TRBD1 (6 bases). The CDR3 runs 14 residues. CDR1 and CDR2 from the germline V gene are MDHEN and SYDVKM. This chain's CDR3 is CASSTSLTGYRAKF. CDR3 in DNA: TGTGCCAGCAGTACCTCCCTTACAGGGTATCGGGCTAAGTTT.

The chain employs TRBV28 and TRBJ1-5, with D tentatively TRBD1 (6 bases). Deletions cut 4 bases from V and 2 bases from J, with 12 bases between. The CDR3 runs to 15 residues. Germline V gene lookup returns CDR1 MDHEN and CDR2 SYDVKM. As DNA, the CDR3 is TGTGCCAGCAGTTGGCGGGGGCGAGGCAATCAGCCCCAGCATTTT. Translated, it gives CASSWRGRGNQPQHF.

This clone occurred once. The rearrangement uses TRBV5-4 and TRBJ1-1; the match to TRBD1 covers 9 bases. Unmatched junction bases numbered 0, after V lost 0 bases and J lost 6 bases. This CDR3 is built from 13 residues. Germline-derived CDR1 and CDR2 are SGHNT and YYREEE (reference sequence). As DNA, the CDR3 is TGTGCCAGCAGCTTGGACAGGGGGCCTGAAGCTTTCTTT. It specifies CASSLDRGPEAFF.